Sequencing of this T cell receptor beta chain was carried out in a study of cytomegalovirus exposure and HLA in healthy donors. With 60 Vbeta and 13 Jbeta primers, the PCR was carried out. Only in-frame clones appear in the TCRdb table, and some are missing; sequencing was by immunoSEQ multiplex PCR. The profile shows around 130,000 clones, roughly three fifths of them singletons. Concerning this clone itself: The antigen is not known.

Study results and caveats: In an earlier analysis, most TCR beta V segments were productive about 87% or about 30% of the time.

The CDR3 contains 15 residues. From germline, CDR1 is MDHEN and CDR2 SYDVKM. The ends were cut back, 1 base at V and 0 bases at J, with 8 bases in the middle. Sequenced input: PBMCs. The sequence was collected from a woman aged 55-75 years in good health and CMV-seronegative. J is TRBJ2-3 and V is TRBV28, with unresolved D. The CDR3 DNA reads TGTGCCAGCAGTTTATTGAGGTCTAGCACAGATACGCAGTATTTT. Its protein is CASSLLRSSTDTQYF.